These T cell receptor beta chains were read from a single sample in a study of blood T cell repertoires in COVID-19. Sequencing used immunoSEQ multiplex PCR; TCRdb keeps in-frame clones, though not all of them. The sample has roughly 250,000 clones, about 89% seen once. The sequencing input was PBMCs or T cells enriched from blood (not recorded which). Receptor source: a man aged 35 to 55 who had recovered from COVID-19. CDR3s include the opening cysteine and the closing phenylalanine or tryptophan. The order of the fields is J gene, V gene, D gene, clone size, CDR3 protein, CDR3 DNA. The D gene is left open where the match is weak. Part of the rows lack a size; the others show once, few, many or a class for expanded clones.

TRBJ1-1,TRBV13,TRBD1,.,CASSLWTGGSGTEAFF,TGTGCCAGCAGCTTATGGACAGGGGGCAGCGGAACTGAAGCTTTCTTT
TRBJ2-6,TRBV18,.,.,CASSPRGPGSGANVLTF,TGTGCCAGCTCACCACGGGGGCCGGGCTCTGGGGCCAACGTCCTGACTTTC
TRBJ2-1,TRBV28,TRBD2,.,CASSFLLAGKNEQFF,TGTGCCAGCAGTTTCCTACTAGCGGGAAAAAATGAGCAGTTCTTC
TRBJ2-7,TRBV7-2,TRBD1,many,CASSFAGGWYEQYF,TGTGCCAGCAGCTTTGCAGGGGGCTGGTACGAGCAGTACTTC
TRBJ2-3,TRBV6-5,TRBD2,.,CATVGTSGRDTQYF,TGTGCCACCGTTGGGACTAGCGGGAGGGATACGCAGTATTTT
TRBJ1-3,TRBV7-2,.,.,CASSLASGGGNTIYF,TGTGCCAGCAGCTTAGCCTCCGGGGGTGGAAACACCATATATTTT
TRBJ2-3,TRBV24-1,TRBD1,.,CATRGQGGTDTQYF,TGTGCCACCAGGGGACAGGGTGGTACAGATACGCAGTATTTT
TRBJ2-7,TRBV5-8,TRBD1,.,CASSSGYVTGAYEQYF,TGTGCCAGCAGCAGCGGATACGTGACAGGGGCCTACGAGCAGTACTTC
TRBJ1-4,TRBV4-1,.,.,CASSQDLRGEKLFF,TGCGCCAGCAGCCAAGATTTGCGGGGAGAAAAACTGTTTTTT
TRBJ1-1,TRBV4-2,.,.,CASSQETQGNTEAFF,TGTGCCAGCAGCCAAGAAACTCAGGGTAACACTGAAGCTTTCTTT
TRBJ1-1,TRBV7-6,.,.,CASSLVAEMNTEAFF,TGTGCCAGCAGCTTAGTGGCGGAAATGAACACTGAAGCTTTCTTT
TRBJ1-3,TRBV4-3,.,.,CASSPGGSGNTIYF,TGCGCCAGCAGCCCCGGCGGCTCTGGAAACACCATATATTTT
TRBJ1-4,TRBV9,TRBD1,.,CASSVQGDNEKLFF,TGTGCCAGCAGCGTACAGGGGGATAATGAAAAACTGTTTTTT
TRBJ2-7,TRBV7-2,TRBD1,.,CASSSLDRVVEQYF,TGTGCCAGCAGCTCCCTGGACAGGGTGGTGGAGCAGTACTTC
TRBJ1-5,TRBV6-5,.,.,CASSRQGNQPQHF,TGTGCCAGCAGCCGACAAGGCAATCAGCCCCAGCATTTT
TRBJ2-7,TRBV5-1,.,.,CASSSRGAGEQYF,TGCGCCAGCAGCTCCAGGGGGGCCGGGGAGCAGTACTTC
TRBJ1-1,TRBV6-6,.,.,CASIPGVNTEAFF,TGTGCCAGCATTCCAGGGGTGAACACTGAAGCTTTCTTT
TRBJ2-7,TRBV27,.,once,CASSYRRLDEQYF,TGTGCCAGCAGTTACAGGCGCCTGGACGAGCAGTACTTC
TRBJ2-6,TRBV9,TRBD1,.,CASSVVDREIDSGANVLTF,TGTGCCAGCAGCGTAGTAGACAGGGAGATTGATTCTGGGGCCAACGTCCTGACTTTC
TRBJ2-5,TRBV18,.,.,CASSRGETQYF,TGTGCCAGCTCTCGGGGGGAGACCCAGTACTTC
TRBJ1-3,TRBV11-3,.,.,CASSFSSGNTIYF,TGTGCCAGCAGCTTCTCGTCTGGAAACACCATATATTTT
TRBJ2-7,TRBV30,TRBD1,.,CAWSKGQGAYEQYF,TGTGCCTGGAGCAAGGGACAGGGGGCCTACGAGCAGTACTTC
TRBJ1-4,TRBV19,TRBD1,.,CASSTSTGTGPEKLFF,TGTGCCAGTAGTACCTCAACCGGGACAGGCCCTGAAAAACTGTTTTTT